The 25 T cell receptor beta chains in this list originate from one sample, sequenced in a study of blood T cells in healthy people across ages. Combining a sample-barcoded 5' primer with a J-beta primer mix, a second PCR ran for about 6 to 11 cycles. One entry per CDR3 protein results from TCRdb running MiXCR on the 5' RACE reads. The sample lists some 1.5 million distinct CDR3 sequences, 35% to 45% occurring once. The source material was blood. The receptors derive from a young woman in good health.

The rearrangement joins TRBV20-1 to TRBJ2-1; possible D gene TRBD1, 8 bases. The CDR3 spans 16 residues. V was pared by 2 bases and J by 5 bases, with 19 bases between. Germline loops: CDR1 DFQATT, CDR2 SNEGSKA (reference sequence). This CDR3 reads CSARWGTGGGDNEQFF. The CDR3 DNA is TGCAGTGCTAGATGGGGAACAGGGGGGGGTGACAATGAGCAGTTCTTC.

This sequence joins TRBV29-1 and TRBJ1-1, with D unresolved. The CDR3 is made up of 14 amino acids. Trimming removed 1 base at V and 5 bases at J, with 14 bases between. The germline V gene encodes CDR1 SQVTM and CDR2 ANQGSEA. CDR3 loop: CSVEVARMYTEAFF. The CDR3 coding sequence is TGCAGCGTTGAAGTTGCCAGGATGTATACTGAAGCTTTCTTT.

The sample holds a few counts of this clonotype. The chain is built from TRBV11-3 and TRBJ2-3; D not certain. Germline-derived CDR1 and CDR2 are SGHNT and YENEEA. V lost 11 bases and J lost 2, with 17 bases in between. This CDR3 is built from 14 residues. In DNA form, the CDR3 reads TGTGCCTCCTCGCGGTTGGCTACCACAGATACGCAGTATTTT. It is translated as CASSRLATTDTQYF.

This chain connects TRBV4-1 to TRBJ1-2, with TRBD1 as a possible D gene (6 bases). The CDR3 consists of 16 residues. In germline, CDR1 is MGHRA, CDR2 YSYEKL. Trimming took 0 bases from V and 4 from J, leaving 15 bases between them. This CDR3 is CASSQDSDRFLYGYTF. The DNA for the CDR3 is TGCGCCAGCAGCCAAGATTCCGACAGGTTCCTCTATGGCTACACCTTC.

The chain carries TRBV10-3 and TRBJ2-7; D ambiguous. CDR3 length: 14 residues. CDR1 and CDR2 from the germline V gene are ENHRY and SYGVKD. Trimming pared 3 bases from V and 2 bases from J, leaving 11 bases between. The CDR3 DNA sequence: TGTGCCATCAGTGACCAGGAGACCGCCTACGAGCAGTACTTC. Its protein is CAISDQETAYEQYF.

The rearrangement uses TRBV15 and TRBJ2-7; TRBD2 matches 8 bases. Germline CDR1 LNHNV, CDR2 YYDKDF (reference sequence). V lost 2 bases and J lost 7; bases outside the gene matches: 19. CDR3 size: 18 residues. CDR3 nucleotides: TGTGCCACCAGCAGACCAGGTTCGGGCGGCGGGAGGTACAATGAGCAGTACTTC. Protein product: CATSRPGSGGGRYNEQYF.

The V and J genes are TRBV27 and TRBJ2-3; TRBD2 aligns across 7 bases. The CDR3 is 15 residues long. The ends lost 5 bases at V and 2 bases at J; junction bases unmatched: 7. Looked up from germline, CDR1 is MNHEY and CDR2 is SMNVEV (reference sequence). The DNA for the CDR3 is TGTGCCAGCAGTCGCGGGACTACTTTCACAGATACGCAGTATTTT. It is translated as CASSRGTTFTDTQYF.

This clonotype was observed once. V gene TRBV4-1 combines with J gene TRBJ2-3; tentative D call: TRBD2 (5 bases). The ends were cut back, 0 bases at V and 6 bases at J, with 10 bases in the middle. The CDR3 contains 14 residues. CDR1 MGHRA and CDR2 YSYEKL come from the germline V gene. CDR3 nucleotide sequence: TGCGCCAGCAGCCAAGAGGGTGGGAGTGATACGCAGTATTTT. It specifies CASSQEGGSDTQYF.

CDR3 sequence reads: CASSKGSVSSYNEQFF. In nucleotides, the CDR3 is TGTGCCAGTAGTAAGGGGAGCGTGAGCTCCTACAATGAGCAGTTCTTC. The V call is TRBV19, the J call TRBJ2-1, with D perhaps assigned TRBD1 or TRBD2 (5 bases each). Germline assignment: CDR1 LNHDA and CDR2 SQIVND (reference sequence). Trimming shortened V by 4 bases and J by 0 bases, and 13 bases separated the two germline ends. This CDR3 has 16 residues. The whole variable domain, filled in from reference TRBV19 and TRBJ2-1, reads DGGITQSPKYLFRKEGQNVTLSCEQNLNHDAMYWYRQDPGQGLRLIYYSQIVNDFQKGDIAEGYSVSREKKESFPLTVTSAQKNPTAFYLCASSKGSVSSYNEQFFGPGTRLTVL.

This chain connects TRBV12-3 or TRBV12-4 to TRBJ2-3; no clear D gene. There are 14 residues in the CDR3. V dropped 5 bases and J dropped 4 bases, with 13 bases sitting between them. Here the CDR3 reads CASSRPLGADTQYF. The CDR3 DNA reads TGTGCCAGCAGTCGACCTCTAGGTGCAGATACGCAGTATTTT.

The table lists this clonotype with a few counts. The chain links TRBV15 to TRBJ1-1; weak D call: TRBD1 (6 bases). Germline V gene sequence: CDR1 LNHNV, CDR2 YYDKDF (reference sequence). The V and J ends lost 5 bases and 7 bases respectively, with 11 bases between them. The CDR3 consists of 12 residues. The CDR3, as DNA: TGTGCCACCAGCGGCCAGGGGTTTGAAGCTTTCTTT. It translates to CATSGQGFEAFF.

This rearrangement joins TRBV30 to TRBJ2-1; D is possibly TRBD2 (5 bases). The germline V gene encodes CDR1 GTSNPN and CDR2 SVGIG (reference sequence). The CDR3 is made up of 14 amino acids. Trimming stripped 4 bases from V and 5 bases from J, with 15 bases between. CDR3 coding DNA: TGTGCCTGGAAACCAAGGGAGAGACACAATGAGCAGTTCTTC. This sequence encodes CAWKPRERHNEQFF.

This clonotype came up a few times. The chain joins TRBV12-3 or TRBV12-4 to TRBJ2-1; no reliable D call. V lost 3 bases and J 7 bases, leaving 10 bases between the germline ends. The CDR3 has 13 amino acids. CDR3 sequence: CASSLTVSNEQFF. The CDR3 region has the DNA TGTGCCAGCAGTTTGACCGTATCGAATGAGCAGTTCTTC.

This clonotype was observed many times. The J gene is TRBJ2-3, the V gene TRBV6-4; TRBD2 aligns across 9 bases. This CDR3 spans 14 amino acids. V dropped 5 bases and J dropped 4; count of bases not matched to a gene: 4. Germline V gene lookup returns CDR1 MRHNA and CDR2 SNTAGT. The CDR3 loop is CASSSGTSSDTQYF. The CDR3, as DNA: TGTGCCAGCAGTTCCGGGACTAGCTCAGATACGCAGTATTTT.

The chain has TRBV6-6 and TRBJ2-1; 8 bases agree with TRBD1. Germline V lookup: CDR1 MNHNY, CDR2 SVGAGI (reference sequence). CDR3 length: 16 residues. J lost 6 bases, V lost 0 bases, and 7 bases had no gene match. CDR3 DNA: TGTGCCAGCAGTTACTCGGGCCAGGGGGCGGCCAATGAGCAGTTCTTC. Protein product: CASSYSGQGAANEQFF.

This clonotype was seen many times. V and J are TRBV7-2 and TRBJ2-1; D gene ambiguous. The CDR3 length is 11 residues. Germline values: CDR1 SGHTA, CDR2 FQGNSA. The V end was cut by 6 bases, the J end by 4 bases, with 4 bases between. CDR3 in DNA: TGTGCCAGCAGGCTTTACAATGAGCAGTTCTTC. Its protein product is CASRLYNEQFF.

The chain uses TRBV12-3 or TRBV12-4 and TRBJ1-1, with D perhaps TRBD1 (5 bases). Deletions cut 7 bases from V and 4 bases from J, with 13 bases between. CDR3 size: 13 residues. Here the CDR3 reads CASTPQGRTEAFF. In DNA form, the CDR3 reads TGTGCCAGCACCCCTCAGGGTCGCACTGAAGCTTTCTTT.

V and J are TRBV20-1 and TRBJ2-1, with 7 bases identical to TRBD2. V trimming: 2 bases; J trimming: 2 bases; junction bases outside the gene matches: 18. The germline gives CDR1 DFQATT, CDR2 SNEGSKA (reference sequence). The CDR3 totals 19 residues. CDR3: CSARYFRDYPADPYNEQFF. The CDR3 DNA follows: TGCAGTGCTAGATATTTCCGGGACTACCCGGCGGATCCCTACAATGAGCAGTTCTTC.

The V and J genes are TRBV12-3 or TRBV12-4 and TRBJ1-1, with D hard to call. The CDR3 totals 16 residues. The ends were cut back, 4 bases at V and 0 bases at J, with 15 bases in the middle. The CDR3 nucleotides are TGTGCCAGCAGTTCGGGCAGTATGATGGTGAACACTGAAGCTTTCTTT. It specifies CASSSGSMMVNTEAFF.

The chain combines TRBV29-1 with TRBJ1-5, with a weak D call TRBD1 (5 bases). Germline V lookup: CDR1 SQVTM, CDR2 ANQGSEA. Trimming removed 4 bases at V and 4 bases at J, with 8 bases between. The CDR3 extends over 12 amino acids. CDR3 sequence reads: CSVGGWNQPQHF. DNA of the CDR3: TGCAGCGTTGGGGGGTGGAATCAGCCCCAGCATTTT.

In nucleotides, the CDR3 is TGTGCCAGCAGCTTAGCGCTCGCCGCCCCGGGCTTGAATACGCAGTATTTT. Protein product: CASSLALAAPGLNTQYF. The chain uses TRBV7-2 and TRBJ2-3, with D hard to call. Trimming left V 0 bases short and J 7 bases short, with 20 bases between. Germline values: CDR1 SGHTA, CDR2 FQGNSA. The length of the CDR3 is 17 residues.

This chain uses TRBV20-1 with TRBJ1-2, with TRBD1 matching over 7 bases. Trimming removed 2 bases from V and 2 bases from J; junction bases left unmatched: 8. CDR1 and CDR2 from the germline V gene are DFQATT and SNEGSKA (reference sequence). The length of the CDR3 is 15 residues. CDR3 sequence: CSARRTGSRNYGYTF. Here the CDR3 DNA reads TGCAGTGCTAGAAGGACAGGATCCCGAAACTATGGCTACACCTTC.

This clonotype was recorded once. The V gene is TRBV28, the J gene TRBJ2-1; D is unresolved. The CDR3 runs to 14 residues. V dropped 8 bases and J dropped 0 bases, with 11 bases sitting between them. Looked up from germline, CDR1 is MDHEN and CDR2 is SYDVKM. CDR3 region: CASLHGSSYNEQFF. CDR3 sequence (DNA): TGTGCCAGCTTGCACGGTAGCTCCTACAATGAGCAGTTCTTC. The full variable domain, completed using reference TRBV28 and TRBJ2-1, is DVKVTQSSRYLVKRTGEKVFLECVQDMDHENMFWYRQDPGLGLRLIYFSYDVKMKEKGDIPEGYSVSREKKERFSLILESASTNQTSMYLCASLHGSSYNEQFFGPGTRLTVL.

This clonotype showed up just a few times. The chain links TRBV11-2 to TRBJ2-3; 7 bases agree with TRBD1. V lost 2 bases, J lost 6 bases, and 14 bases stayed unmatched. Germline CDR1 reads SGHAT; CDR2 reads FQNNGV. The CDR3 contains 17 residues. In DNA, the CDR3 is TGTGCCAGCAGCTTATCTCCCGGACAGGCCCAGGGGGATACGCAGTATTTT. It specifies CASSLSPGQAQGDTQYF.

This clonotype was observed a handful of times. V and J are TRBV24-1 and TRBJ2-1; D may be TRBD1 or TRBD2 (7 bases each). Germline V gene data show CDR1 as KGHDR and CDR2 as SFDVKD. CDR3 length: 15 amino acids. V lost 0 bases to trimming and J lost 7 bases, with 12 bases between them. CDR3 loop: CATSDLGQGGNEQFF. In DNA form, the CDR3 reads TGTGCCACCAGTGATTTGGGGCAGGGGGGGAATGAGCAGTTCTTC.